Shown below are 30 T cell receptor beta chains from a single sample sequenced in a study of tissue T cells after allogeneic stem cell transplantation. This research-autopsy study prospectively enrolled adult allogeneic hematopoietic cell transplant recipients with steroid-refractory graft-versus-host disease. Profiling relied on immunoSEQ multiplex PCR, and the TCRdb table lists in-frame clones only, not all of them. The sample lists about 4,000 clones, approximately 78% occurring once. Specimen: esophageal tissue, collected at autopsy. The source of these receptors is a male patient of 60 years or more with steroid-refractory graft-versus-host disease after an allogeneic stem cell transplant. Part of the T cell pool may stem from the graft donor.

This sequence joins TRBV6-5 and TRBJ2-1, with D uncertain. This CDR3 is built from 14 residues. Looked up from germline, CDR1 is MNHEY and CDR2 is SVGAGI. Trimming left V 0 bases short and J 7 bases short, with 10 bases between. The CDR3 DNA sequence: TGTGCCAGCAGTTACTCTGGGTCAAAAAATGAGCAGTTCTTC. This sequence encodes CASSYSGSKNEQFF.

This chain joins TRBV12-3 or TRBV12-4 and TRBJ1-3; no clear D. This CDR3 is built from 13 residues. V was clipped by 3 bases and J by 0 bases, with 3 bases between them. The CDR3 DNA follows: TGTGCCAGCAGTTTTCACTCTGGAAACACCATATATTTT. Protein: CASSFHSGNTIYF.

This sequence joins TRBV4-1 and TRBJ2-5, with TRBD2 as a possible D gene (6 bases). The CDR3 consists of 15 residues. V lost 4 bases and J 5 bases, leaving 17 bases between the germline ends. CDR1 is MGHRA, CDR2 YSYEKL, per germline. The CDR3 nucleotides read TGCGCCAGCAGCCGATCCGGCGGGGTCCGGGAGACCCAGTACTTC. Its protein product is CASSRSGGVRETQYF.

The V call is TRBV5-5, the J call TRBJ1-5, with unresolved D. This CDR3 is 17 amino acids long. V gave up 1 base and J gave up 1 base, with 15 bases separating them. From germline, CDR1 is SGHKS and CDR2 YYEKEE (reference sequence). The CDR3 sequence is CASSLFLQSGSNQPQHF. CDR3 DNA sequence: TGTGCCAGCAGCTTGTTTCTACAGAGCGGCAGCAATCAGCCCCAGCATTTT. The whole variable domain, remainder taken from reference TRBV5-5 and TRBJ1-5, is DAGVTQSPTHLIKTRGQQVTLRCSPISGHKSVSWYQQVLGQGPQFIFQYYEKEERGRGNFPDRFSARQFPNYSSELNVNALLLGDSALYLCASSLFLQSGSNQPQHFGDGTRLSIL.

The chain links TRBV5-1 to TRBJ2-7; D is unclear. The CDR3 totals 14 residues. V was shortened by 0 bases and J by 4 bases, with 11 bases between the two germline ends. Germline loops: CDR1 SGHRS, CDR2 YFSETQ. The CDR3 nucleotides are TGCGCCAGCAGCTTGGATCTGCCCCCTTACGAGCAGTACTTC. Translating it yields CASSLDLPPYEQYF.

The genes are TRBV7-2 and TRBJ2-5; 7 bases align to TRBD1. Germline V gene data show CDR1 as SGHTA and CDR2 as FQGNSA. The CDR3 contains 15 residues. Trimming took 1 base from V and 4 from J; bases not matched to a gene: 6. The CDR3 coding sequence is TGTGCCAGCAGCTTAGTTCGGCAGGGGGTAGAGACCCAGTACTTC. Protein: CASSLVRQGVETQYF.

V is TRBV19 and J is TRBJ1-5, with D uncertain. V was pared by 4 bases and J by 7 bases, with 11 bases between. CDR1 is LNHDA, CDR2 SQIVND, per germline (reference sequence). The CDR3 spans 13 residues. The CDR3 region has the DNA TGTGCCAGTAGTACTAACAGTATCCAGCCCCAGCATTTT. Amino acid sequence: CASSTNSIQPQHF.

This chain links TRBV30 with TRBJ2-7; 10 positions match TRBD2. The CDR3 is 12 residues long. Germline values: CDR1 GTSNPN, CDR2 SVGIG (reference sequence). With V trimmed by 3 bases and J by 4 bases, 0 bases remained unmatched. This chain's CDR3 is CAWRTSGYEQYF. CDR3 DNA sequence: TGTGCCTGGAGGACTAGCGGGTACGAGCAGTACTTC.

CDR3 loop: CASSVLNEQFF. CDR3 nucleotide sequence: TGTGCCAGTAGCGTTTTAAATGAGCAGTTCTTC. The chain employs TRBV19 and TRBJ2-1; D ambiguous. With 6 bases removed from V and 7 bases from J, the gap between germline ends came to 7 bases. Germline V CDR1 and CDR2: LNHDA, SQIVND (reference sequence). This CDR3 region has 11 residues.

The V gene is TRBV7-9, the J gene TRBJ1-4, with D unresolved. V was trimmed by 5 bases and J by 0 bases, leaving 7 bases between them. The germline CDR1 and CDR2 sequences are SEHNR and FQNEAQ (reference sequence). The CDR3 loop spans 14 amino acids. The CDR3 region is CASSLPATNEKLFF. As DNA, the CDR3 is TGTGCCAGCAGCCTTCCTGCAACTAATGAAAAACTGTTTTTT.

This chain connects TRBV3-1 (or the pseudogene TRBV3-2) to TRBJ1-5; possibly TRBD1 for D (5 bases). The CDR3 has 16 residues. V lost 7 bases, J lost 2 bases, and 18 bases lay in between. CDR1 is LGHDT, CDR2 YNNKEL, per germline (reference sequence). CDR3 region: CASTDSQGTGNQPQHF. DNA of the CDR3: TGTGCCAGCACCGATTCTCAGGGAACCGGCAATCAGCCCCAGCATTTT.

The V call is TRBV12-2, the J call TRBJ2-7; the table names TRBD1, a call not compared with the DNA. TRBV12-2 is described as a pseudogene. CDR3 length: 17 residues. CDR3 nucleotide sequence: TGTGCAAGTCGCCAGGTGGAGGGAAGACAGGGCAAGTACGAGCAGTACTTC. Translated: CASRQVEGRQGKYEQYF.

The V call is TRBV10-3, the J call TRBJ1-6, with a possible D match to TRBD1 (5 bases). This CDR3 is 15 amino acids long. Looked up from germline, CDR1 is ENHRY and CDR2 is SYGVKD. V was cut by 3 bases and J by 7 bases, with 13 bases left in between. CDR3 region: CAISDARGGNSPLHF. As DNA, the CDR3 is TGTGCCATCAGTGATGCAAGGGGCGGGAATTCACCCCTCCACTTT.

This chain uses TRBV3-1 (or the pseudogene TRBV3-2) with TRBJ2-3; D is ambiguous. The CDR3 spans 13 residues. The germline V gene encodes CDR1 LGHDT and CDR2 YNNKEL (reference sequence). Deletions cut 3 bases from V and 6 bases from J, with 10 bases between. CDR3 in DNA: TGTGCCAGCAGCCAGTCTGTTGCGGATACGCAGTATTTT. Translating gives CASSQSVADTQYF.

The chain combines TRBV10-3 with TRBJ2-7; D might be TRBD1 or TRBD2, each matching 5 bases. Germline V lookup: CDR1 ENHRY, CDR2 SYGVKD. The CDR3 is 11 residues long. V shed 8 bases and J shed 5 bases, with 10 bases lying between them. CDR3 nucleotides: TGTGCCATCTCCGAGGGGAACGAGCAGTACTTC. This gives the protein CAISEGNEQYF.

V and J are TRBV20-1 and TRBJ2-7; unclear D gene. Germline CDR1 is DFQATT and CDR2 is SNEGSKA (reference sequence). The CDR3 consists of 11 residues. The CDR3 DNA reads TGCATTGCGACTTTACCTCGCGAGCAGTACTTC. It is translated as CIATLPREQYF.

This chain links TRBV28 with TRBJ1-3; possible D gene TRBD1, 5 bases. Trimming removed 5 bases at V and 0 bases at J, with 14 bases between. There are 16 residues in the CDR3. Germline values: CDR1 MDHEN, CDR2 SYDVKM. CDR3 residues: CASSGDEMSSGNTIYF. The CDR3 DNA reads TGTGCCAGCAGTGGGGACGAGATGAGCTCTGGAAACACCATATATTTT.

The rearrangement joins TRBV3-1 (or the pseudogene TRBV3-2) to TRBJ2-6; D perhaps matches TRBD1 (6 bases). Germline V gene lookup returns CDR1 LGHDT and CDR2 YNNKEL (reference sequence). The V gene lost 5 bases and the J gene lost 2 bases, with 19 bases spanning the gap. This CDR3 comprises 18 residues. Here the CDR3 reads CASSEPGHPLAGANVLTF. The CDR3 region has the DNA TGTGCCAGCAGCGAACCGGGACACCCTTTGGCTGGGGCCAACGTCCTGACTTTC.

J is TRBJ1-1 and V is TRBV5-5, with D unresolved. The V end lost 2 bases, the J end lost 1 base, and 6 bases lay between the germline ends. Germline lookup yields CDR1 SGHKS and CDR2 YYEKEE (reference sequence). The CDR3 has 13 amino acids. The CDR3 sequence: CASSFTANTEAFF. In nucleotides, the CDR3 is TGTGCCAGCAGCTTTACAGCGAACACTGAAGCTTTCTTT.

The chain joins TRBV3-1 (or the pseudogene TRBV3-2) to TRBJ2-1; D is ambiguous. Germline V gene data show CDR1 as LGHDT and CDR2 as YNNKEL (reference sequence). The CDR3 totals 12 residues. V lost 4 bases to trimming and J lost 9 bases, with 10 bases between them. The CDR3 DNA sequence: TGTGCCAGCAGCCTGGCGGAGTCTGAGCAGTTCTTC. It translates to CASSLAESEQFF.

This clone was recorded once. The rearrangement uses TRBV19 and TRBJ2-4; D possibly uses TRBD1 or TRBD2 (5 bases each). This CDR3 region has 16 residues. V was pared by 3 bases and J by 0 bases, with 12 bases between. From germline, CDR1 is LNHDA and CDR2 SQIVND (reference sequence). CDR3 region: CASSMWDPLAKNIQYF. In DNA, the CDR3 is TGTGCCAGTAGTATGTGGGACCCTCTAGCCAAAAACATTCAGTACTTC. The whole variable domain, remainder taken from reference TRBV19 and TRBJ2-4, is DGGITQSPKYLFRKEGQNVTLSCEQNLNHDAMYWYRQDPGQGLRLIYYSQIVNDFQKGDIAEGYSVSREKKESFPLTVTSAQKNPTAFYLCASSMWDPLAKNIQYFGAGTRLSVL.

Within the sample, this clone is medium-sized. The V gene is TRBV5-1, the J gene TRBJ1-4; 7 nucleotides match TRBD1. Germline V lookup: CDR1 SGHRS, CDR2 YFSETQ. The CDR3 has 17 residues. V gave up 1 base and J gave up 1 base; unmatched junction bases: 7. DNA for the CDR3: TGCGCCAGCAGCTTGACAGGGGCGGGTTTAACTAATGAAAAACTGTTTTTT. It yields the protein CASSLTGAGLTNEKLFF.

The chain has TRBV11-2 and TRBJ1-1, with 10 bases that match TRBD1. With V trimmed by 5 bases and J by 4 bases, 4 bases remained unmatched. The CDR3 is 14 amino acids. Germline values: CDR1 SGHAT, CDR2 FQNNGV. CDR3 region: CASSLGQGSTEAFF. CDR3 DNA sequence: TGTGCCAGCAGCCTGGGACAGGGGAGCACTGAAGCTTTCTTT.

The rearrangement links TRBV7-8 to TRBJ1-2, with 9 bases identical to TRBD1. The CDR3 consists of 17 residues. Per the germline V gene, CDR1 is SGHVS and CDR2 is FQNEAQ. J was trimmed by 2 bases and V by 1 base; bases with no gene match: 8. The CDR3 coding sequence is TGTGCCAGCAGCTTAGGCCCACCGGGACAGGGCAACTATGGCTACACCTTC. It translates to CASSLGPPGQGNYGYTF.

V is TRBV29-1 and J is TRBJ1-1; 9 nucleotides agree with TRBD1. Germline V gene sequence: CDR1 SQVTM, CDR2 ANQGSEA. The CDR3 is made up of 13 amino acids. The J segment lost 5 bases and the V segment lost 7 bases, leaving 8 bases of the junction unmatched. CDR3: CSATGQGRTEAFF. The CDR3 coding sequence is TGCAGCGCTACGGGACAGGGAAGGACTGAAGCTTTCTTT.

This rearrangement joins TRBV2 to TRBJ1-5, with D tentatively TRBD1 (5 bases). With 8 bases removed from V and 0 bases from J, the gap between germline ends came to 14 bases. CDR3 length: 15 residues. The germline V gene has CDR1 SNHLY and CDR2 FYNNEI. The CDR3 sequence: CASRQGPYSNQPQHF. The CDR3 bases are TGTGCCAGCCGCCAGGGCCCCTATAGCAATCAGCCCCAGCATTTT.

The chain links TRBV7-3 to TRBJ2-1; 13 positions agree with TRBD2. With 8 bases clipped from V and 7 bases from J, the junction kept 8 bases outside the gene matches. Germline assignment: CDR1 SGHTA and CDR2 FQGTGA. The CDR3 has 15 amino acids. The chain's CDR3 is CASGLAGAYGNEQFF. CDR3 nucleotide sequence: TGTGCCAGCGGACTAGCGGGGGCCTACGGTAATGAGCAGTTCTTC.

The chain uses TRBV30 and TRBJ1-6; D unclear. Between the trimmed V and J ends, which lost 3 bases and 0 bases, there was a span of 12 bases. The CDR3 has 16 residues. Germline CDR1 reads GTSNPN; CDR2 reads SVGIG (reference sequence). The CDR3 nucleotides read TGTGCCTGGAGGAACAGAAAGAGCTCCTATAATTCACCCCTCCACTTT. Translation gives CAWRNRKSSYNSPLHF.

The genes are TRBV20-1 and TRBJ2-1, with no clear D. Germline values: CDR1 DFQATT, CDR2 SNEGSKA (reference sequence). Trimming removed 5 bases from V and 10 bases from J, with 9 bases in between. The CDR3 consists of 10 residues. The DNA for the CDR3 is TGCAGTGCTGGGCTGGCGGAGCAGTTCTTC. It translates to CSAGLAEQFF.

V gene TRBV7-9 combines with J gene TRBJ1-1; 7 bases are shared with TRBD1. The germline V gene has CDR1 SEHNR and CDR2 FQNEAQ (reference sequence). V gave up 4 bases and J gave up 3 bases; unmatched junction bases: 5. The CDR3 has 14 amino acids. The CDR3 here is CASSSRDSYTEAFF. CDR3 DNA sequence: TGTGCCAGCAGCTCGCGGGACAGCTACACTGAAGCTTTCTTT. The full variable domain, rest sourced from reference TRBV7-9 and TRBJ1-1, is DTGVSQNPRHKITKRGQNVTFRCDPISEHNRLYWYRQTLGQGPEFLTYFQNEAQLEKSRLLSDRFSAERPKGSFSTLEIQRTEQGDSAMYLCASSSRDSYTEAFFGQGTRLTVV.